The clone carrying this TCR beta chain was seen more than once but under ten times. The source of the sample is a study of T cell repertoires in cytomegalovirus infection. TCRdb analysed the reads with MiXCR anew, one entry per CDR3 protein. The sample includes roughly 720,000 distinct CDR3 sequences, roughly a third of them seen just once. Germline loops: CDR1 GTSNPN, CDR2 SVGIG (reference sequence). The V gene lost 3 bases and the J gene lost 1 base, with 7 bases spanning the gap. This CDR3 is 13 amino acids long. The V gene is TRBV30, the J gene TRBJ2-1; D is unclear. The sample taken for sequencing was PBMCs. This TCR came from a human donor in good health (CMV status not recorded). Some clones in this sample may be carry-over from other donors' samples. The CDR3 spells CAWSGVSYNEQFF. Written as DNA, the CDR3 is TGTGCCTGGAGCGGAGTTTCCTACAATGAGCAGTTCTTC. The full variable domain, in which reference TRBV30 and TRBJ2-1 provide the parts outside the CDR3, is SQTIHQWPATLVQPVGSPLSLECTVEGTSNPNLYWYRQAAGRGLQLLFYSVGIGQISSEVPQNLSASRPQDRQFILSSKKLLLSDSGFYLCAWSGVSYNEQFFGPGTRLTVL.